The sequence of this TCR beta chain was determined in a study of blood T cell repertoires in COVID-19. The wider study: The United States, Italy and Spain supplied acute and convalescent COVID-19 samples.

Authors' processing steps: The assay estimated nucleated cells by amplifying reference gene primers. TCRdb's table, derived via immunoSEQ multiplex PCR, lists solely in-frame clones and lacks some. The D gene and trimming were derived from the DNA, and the V and J assignments and clone size from that table. Here the sample spans 150,000 to 200,000 clones, over 75% being singletons. This clone was counted only a few times. The CDR3 runs to 14 residues. Germline V gives CDR1 SGDLS, CDR2 YYNGEE. V lost 4 bases and J lost 2, with 10 bases in between. Input material: peripheral blood. This receptor was identified in a woman of 80 years or more with acute or convalescent COVID-19. The chain is built from TRBV9 and TRBJ2-1, with D maybe TRBD2 (6 bases). DNA of the CDR3: TGTGCCAGCAGCTCCCGACTAGCCTACAATGAGCAGTTCTTC. Translating it yields CASSSRLAYNEQFF.